The sequence of this T cell receptor beta chain was determined in a study of blood T cell repertoires in COVID-19. V shed 3 bases and J 4 bases; nucleotides not matched to a gene: 1. The CDR3 spans 15 residues. Germline loops: CDR1 MDHEN, CDR2 SYDVKM. The protocol was immunoSEQ multiplex PCR, while the TCRdb copy is restricted to in-frame clones and leaves out a portion. The table has about 360,000 clones, about 88% seen once. The sequenced sample consisted of peripheral blood. The source is a human donor in a cohort sampled during active COVID-19. The gene calls are TRBV28 and TRBJ2-1; TRBD1 aligns across 12 bases. The CDR3 sequence is CASSLGQGAYNEQFF. The CDR3 bases are TGTGCCAGCAGTTTGGGACAGGGGGCTTACAATGAGCAGTTCTTC. Full variable domain (remainder filled in from reference TRBV28 and TRBJ2-1): DVKVTQSSRYLVKRTGEKVFLECVQDMDHENMFWYRQDPGLGLRLIYFSYDVKMKEKGDIPEGYSVSREKKERFSLILESASTNQTSMYLCASSLGQGAYNEQFFGPGTRLTVL.